This T cell receptor (beta chain) derives from a study of shared clonotypes between healthy human individuals. Study details: Three plates each covered CD4 naive and memory; CD8 naive two, CD8 memory one.

The CDR3 is 15 residues long. V was pared by 5 bases and J by 5 bases, with 10 bases of the junction left unmatched. Germline values: CDR1 SGHVS, CDR2 FQNEAQ. Findings of the study overall: The study drew on few donors, limiting represented genetic and exposure-history diversity.

This clone was seen just once. Its antigen remains unknown. Once extracted for a subset, genomic DNA was divided evenly among several immunoSEQ plates. The DNA input per sorted-subset replicate PCR was around 200 ng, corresponding to tens of thousands of T cell genomes. The protocol was immunoSEQ multiplex PCR, while the TCRdb copy is restricted to in-frame clones and leaves out a portion. The sample yields hundreds of thousands of clones, 95% to 96% seen once. CD8 cells regarded as naive lacked CD45RO, were positively chosen for CCR7, and omitted terminally differentiated effector memory CD45RA+ cells.

The receptor was isolated from a woman aged 25 to 39 in good health. Sequences were obtained from naive CD8+ T cells sorted from blood. The rearrangement links TRBV7-8 to TRBJ2-7; TRBD2 matches at 9 bases. The CDR3 spells CASSPISGRSDEQYF. Here the CDR3 DNA reads TGTGCCAGCAGCCCCATTAGCGGGAGATCCGACGAGCAGTACTTC.